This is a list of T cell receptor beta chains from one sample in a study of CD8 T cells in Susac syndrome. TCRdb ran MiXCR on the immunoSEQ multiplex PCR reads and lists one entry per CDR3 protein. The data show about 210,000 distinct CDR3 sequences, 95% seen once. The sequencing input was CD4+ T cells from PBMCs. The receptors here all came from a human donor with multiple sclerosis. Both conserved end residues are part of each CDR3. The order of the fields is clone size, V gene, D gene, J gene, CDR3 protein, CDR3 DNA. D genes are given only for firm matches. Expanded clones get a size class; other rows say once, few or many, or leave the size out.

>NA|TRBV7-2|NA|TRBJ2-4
CASSPTGQFQYF
TGTGCCAGCAGCCCTACCGGACAATTTCAGTACTTC
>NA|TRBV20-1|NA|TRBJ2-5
CSAREGAGETQYF
TGCAGTGCTAGAGAGGGGGCTGGGGAGACCCAGTACTTC
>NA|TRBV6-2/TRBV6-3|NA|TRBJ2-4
CASSLGVKDWAKNIQYF
TGTGCCAGCAGTTTGGGAGTCAAGGATTGGGCCAAAAACATTCAGTACTTC
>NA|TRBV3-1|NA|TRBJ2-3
CASSRGALGTDTQYF
TGTGCCAGCAGCCGAGGGGCCCTAGGCACAGATACGCAGTATTTT
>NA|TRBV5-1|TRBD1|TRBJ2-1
CASSIPGQGKQFF
TGCGCCAGCAGCATACCGGGACAGGGGAAGCAGTTCTTC
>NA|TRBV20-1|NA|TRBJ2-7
CSARSQGHYEQYF
TGCAGTGCTAGATCGCAGGGGCACTACGAGCAGTACTTC
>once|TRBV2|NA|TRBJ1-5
CASSTQTGTQPQHF
TGTGCCAGCAGTACCCAAACAGGGACGCAGCCCCAGCATTTT
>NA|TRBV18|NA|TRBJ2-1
CASSPLRPDSSNEQFF
TGTGCCAGCTCACCTTTGAGGCCGGACAGCTCGAATGAGCAGTTCTTC
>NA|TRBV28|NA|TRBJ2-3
CASSSRGGPADTQYF
TGTGCCAGCAGCTCTAGAGGAGGGCCGGCAGATACGCAGTATTTT
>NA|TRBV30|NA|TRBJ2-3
CAWSVRRSSTDTQYF
TGTGCCTGGAGTGTAAGGAGGAGTAGCACAGATACGCAGTATTTT
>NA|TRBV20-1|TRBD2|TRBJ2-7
CSARGTSGIYEQYF
TGCAGTGCTAGAGGCACTAGCGGGATCTACGAGCAGTACTTC
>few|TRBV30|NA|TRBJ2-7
CAWSVTSYEQYF
TGTGCCTGGAGTGTTACCTCCTACGAGCAGTACTTC
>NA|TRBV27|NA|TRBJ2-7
CASSFEGSRDYEQYF
TGTGCCAGCAGTTTCGAGGGGAGCCGAGACTACGAGCAGTACTTC
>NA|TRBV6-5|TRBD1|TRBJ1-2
CASSSTGTGFTF
TGTGCCAGCAGTTCGACCGGGACAGGGTTCACCTTC
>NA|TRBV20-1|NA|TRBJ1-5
CSARPSLGGNQPQHF
TGCAGTGCTAGACCCTCTTTGGGGGGCAATCAGCCCCAGCATTTT
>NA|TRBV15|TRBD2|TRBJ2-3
CATSRDLAASTDTQYF
TGTGCCACCAGCAGAGATCTAGCGGCTAGCACAGATACGCAGTATTTT
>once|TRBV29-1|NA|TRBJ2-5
CSVRGTLETQYF
TGCAGCGTTCGCGGGACACTGGAGACCCAGTACTTC
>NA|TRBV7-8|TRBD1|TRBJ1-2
CASTLPGQGFPGYTF
TGTGCCAGTACTCTTCCGGGACAGGGTTTCCCTGGCTACACCTTC
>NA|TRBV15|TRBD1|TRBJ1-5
CATSRPRTGGVGNQPQHF
TGTGCCACCAGCAGACCTAGGACAGGGGGCGTGGGCAATCAGCCCCAGCATTTT
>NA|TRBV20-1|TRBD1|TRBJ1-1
CSARDRGNSRNTEAFF
TGCAGTGCTAGGGACAGGGGTAATTCTAGGAACACTGAAGCTTTCTTT
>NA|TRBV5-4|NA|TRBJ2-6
CASSAGTNSGANVLTF
TGTGCCAGCAGCGCGGGCACGAACTCTGGGGCCAACGTCCTGACTTTC
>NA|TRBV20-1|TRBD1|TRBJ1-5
CSARTGDNQPQHF
TGCAGTGCTCGGACAGGGGACAATCAGCCCCAGCATTTT
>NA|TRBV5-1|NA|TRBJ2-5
CASSRLRRDQETQYF
TGCGCCAGCAGCAGGTTGAGACGAGATCAAGAGACCCAGTACTTC
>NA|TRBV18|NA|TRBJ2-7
CASSPLWANEQYF
TGTGCCAGCTCACCACTTTGGGCTAACGAGCAGTACTTC
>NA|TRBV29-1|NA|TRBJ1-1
CSSSGAMVDGNTEAFF
TGCAGCTCCTCCGGGGCTATGGTAGACGGGAACACTGAAGCTTTCTTT
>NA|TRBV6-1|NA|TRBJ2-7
CASSEMAYYEQYF
TGTGCCAGCAGTGAAATGGCGTACTACGAGCAGTACTTC
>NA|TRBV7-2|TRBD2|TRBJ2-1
CASSLVGTSNEQFF
TGTGCCAGCAGCTTAGTAGGGACTAGCAATGAGCAGTTCTTC
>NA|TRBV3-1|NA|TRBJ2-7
CASSQSPSEQYF
TGTGCCAGCAGCCAGTCCCCCTCCGAGCAGTACTTC
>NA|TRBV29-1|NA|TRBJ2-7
CSAETWSYEQYF
TGCAGCGCCGAAACTTGGTCCTACGAGCAGTACTTC
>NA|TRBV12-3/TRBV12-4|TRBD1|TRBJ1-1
CASSRTGVTEAFF
TGTGCCAGCAGTCGTACAGGGGTCACTGAAGCTTTCTTT
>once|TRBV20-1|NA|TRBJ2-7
CSASSFGGSYEQYF
TGCAGTGCTAGTTCTTTTGGGGGATCCTACGAGCAGTACTTC
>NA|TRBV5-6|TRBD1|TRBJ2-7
CASSHQGQGAYEQYF
TGTGCCAGCAGCCATCAGGGACAGGGGGCCTACGAGCAGTACTTC
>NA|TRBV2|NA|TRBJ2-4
CATQAGGAKNIQYF
TGTGCCACCCAGGCGGGTGGGGCCAAAAACATTCAGTACTTC
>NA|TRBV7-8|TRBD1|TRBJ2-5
CASSLTGTGRETQYF
TGTGCCAGCAGCTTAACAGGGACAGGGAGAGAGACCCAGTACTTC
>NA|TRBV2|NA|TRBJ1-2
CASSEAGANYGYTF
TGTGCCAGCAGTGAAGCGGGAGCTAACTATGGCTACACCTTC
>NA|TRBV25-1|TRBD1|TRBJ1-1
CASKPVTGSGTEAFF
TGTGCCAGCAAGCCGGTGACAGGGTCGGGCACTGAAGCTTTCTTT
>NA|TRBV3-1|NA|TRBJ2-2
CASSQLPPGPAGELFF
TGTGCCAGCAGCCAACTACCTCCGGGGCCAGCCGGGGAGCTGTTTTTT
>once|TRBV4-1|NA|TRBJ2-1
CASSQDRWRDDSYNEQFF
TGCGCCAGCAGCCAAGATCGTTGGAGGGATGACTCCTACAATGAGCAGTTCTTC
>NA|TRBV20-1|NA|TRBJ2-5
CSAAGTGRQETQYF
TGCAGTGCAGCCGGGACGGGGAGGCAAGAGACCCAGTACTTC
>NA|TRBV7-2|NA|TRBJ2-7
CASSWSISYEQYF
TGTGCCAGCAGCTGGAGCATCTCCTACGAGCAGTACTTC
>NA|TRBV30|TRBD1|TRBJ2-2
CAWSRDRGKTGELFF
TGTGCCTGGAGCCGGGACAGGGGAAAAACCGGGGAGCTGTTTTTT
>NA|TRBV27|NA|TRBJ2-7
CASADRNEQYF
TGTGCCAGCGCAGACAGAAACGAGCAGTACTTC
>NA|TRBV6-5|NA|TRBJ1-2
CASSYQEIAGWNGYTF
TGTGCCAGCAGTTACCAAGAAATAGCAGGGTGGAATGGCTACACCTTC
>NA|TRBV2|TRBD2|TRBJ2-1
CARRSRGAYNEQFF
TGTGCCAGACGAAGCCGGGGGGCCTACAATGAGCAGTTCTTC
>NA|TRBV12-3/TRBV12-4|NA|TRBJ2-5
CASSQTSRETQYF
TGTGCCAGCAGTCAGACATCCCGGGAGACCCAGTACTTC
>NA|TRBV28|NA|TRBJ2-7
CASRPTPLANNEQYF
TGTGCCAGCAGACCAACCCCCTTAGCGAACAACGAGCAGTACTTC
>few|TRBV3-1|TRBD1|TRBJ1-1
CASRRTGTNTEAFF
TGTGCCAGCAGGCGGACAGGGACGAACACTGAAGCTTTCTTT
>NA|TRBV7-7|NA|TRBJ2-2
CASSLVALTGELFF
TGTGCCAGCAGCTTAGTGGCGCTTACCGGGGAGCTGTTTTTT
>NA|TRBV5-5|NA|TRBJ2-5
CASSLVPSAETQYF
TGTGCCAGCAGCTTGGTTCCTAGCGCAGAGACCCAGTACTTC
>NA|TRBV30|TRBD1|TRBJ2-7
CAGTTGFSYEQYF
TGTGCCGGGACGACAGGGTTTTCCTACGAGCAGTACTTC
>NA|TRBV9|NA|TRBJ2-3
CASSVVGTDTQYF
TGTGCCAGCAGCGTAGTCGGAACAGATACGCAGTATTTT
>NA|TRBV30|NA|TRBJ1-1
CAWSRRNTEAFF
TGTGCCTGGAGTCGGAGGAACACTGAAGCTTTCTTT
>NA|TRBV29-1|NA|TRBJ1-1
CSVSEGKAFF
TGCAGCGTTTCTGAGGGAAAAGCTTTCTTT
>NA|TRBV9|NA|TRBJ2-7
CASSVDDAYEQYF
TGTGCCAGCAGCGTAGACGACGCCTACGAGCAGTACTTC